This T cell receptor beta chain is from a study of cytomegalovirus exposure and HLA in healthy donors. Findings and caveats of the study: Presence/absence analyses treated sequencing depth as roughly uniform across donors.

Trimming took off 0 bases at V and 5 bases at J, with 8 bases between the two ends. The CDR3 is 13 amino acids. Looked up from germline, CDR1 is SGHDT and CDR2 is YYEEEE. In this sample, this clone turned up once. Its matching antigen is unknown. The PCR made use of 60 Vbeta and 13 Jbeta primers. Some clones are missing from TCRdb's copy, which holds only in-frame ones; the method was immunoSEQ multiplex PCR. The table has more than 200,000 clones, under 70% seen once. The chain uses TRBV5-6 and TRBJ1-2; D ambiguous. This clonotype was sampled from a man aged 40-55 years in good health and CMV-seropositive. The sample consisted of PBMCs. CDR3 sequence (DNA): TGTGCCAGCAGCTTGGGCACGGAGTATGGCTACACCTTC. Its translation is CASSLGTEYGYTF.